This T cell receptor beta chain appears in the sequencing data of a study of CD8 T cells in ankylosing spondylitis. Via MiXCR, TCRdb re-called the 5' RACE reads, giving one row per CDR3 protein. This table has around 330,000 distinct CDR3 sequences, roughly 12% appearing once. CDR3 length: 14 amino acids. Unmatched junction bases numbered 6, after V lost 6 bases and J lost 1 base. CDR1 and CDR2 from the germline V gene are DFQATT and SNEGSKA (reference sequence). This clonotype was seen repeatedly, ten times or more. The chain joins TRBV20-1 to TRBJ2-3, with 8 bases aligning to TRBD2. The receptor was isolated from a female donor with ankylosing spondylitis or in good health (not recorded which). The specimen sequenced was blood, either unsorted or a sorted T cell fraction (not recorded which). CDR3 region: CSARGRGGTDTQYF. The CDR3 DNA reads as TGCAGTGCCCGCGGGCGGGGGGGCACAGATACGCAGTATTTT.